The 11 T cell receptor beta chains below were found in one sample sequenced in a study of T cell repertoires in aging, cancer and after chemotherapy. Rearranged V-D-J TRB sequences were amplified with a mixed TRB-A/B primer pool. TCRdb recomputed calls from the multiplex PCR reads with MiXCR, one row per CDR3 protein. The sample records roughly 1,200 distinct CDR3 sequences, about 30% being singletons. The template was genomic DNA from peripheral blood, not RNA. Sequencing was performed on blood. The receptors were gathered from a human donor with a solid tumor.

In its sample, this clonotype is medium-sized. The CDR3 coding sequence is TGTGCCAGCACCGGGAACAGGGCACGAGAAAAACTGTTTTTT. The encoded protein is CASTGNRAREKLFF. The chain has TRBV12-3 or TRBV12-4 and TRBJ1-4; maybe TRBD1 (6 bases). The CDR3 has 14 residues. The V end was cut by 7 bases, the J end by 8 bases, with 17 bases between.

Notes on this clonotype: A much larger clone lies a single base off, so this may be a read error. The genes are TRBV12-3 or TRBV12-4 and TRBJ1-6, with TRBD1 matching 8 bases. The CDR3 is 14 residues long. The CDR3 here is CASSHDRGSSPVHF. The CDR3, as DNA: TGTGCCAGCAGTCACGACAGGGGTTCTTCACCCGTCCACTTT.

By share, this clonotype ranks as large. J is TRBJ1-2 and V is TRBV13, with D tentatively TRBD1 (5 bases). Germline CDR1 is PRHDT and CDR2 is FYEKMQ (reference sequence). The CDR3 has 14 amino acids. The ends were cut back, 0 bases at V and 2 bases at J, with 7 bases in the middle. CDR3 region: CASSLGQGNYGYTF. CDR3 DNA: TGTGCCAGCAGCTTAGGGCAGGGAAACTATGGCTACACCTTC.

This clonotype is judged large. This chain joins TRBV29-1 and TRBJ2-7; 7 bases fit TRBD2. V lost 4 bases and J lost 0; bases outside the gene matches: 6. CDR1 is SQVTM and CDR2 is ANQGSEA in the germline V gene. The CDR3 has 14 amino acids. In DNA form, the CDR3 reads TGCAGCGTTGCAGCCGGGACTAACTCCTACGAGCAGTACTTC. It translates to CSVAAGTNSYEQYF.

This clonotype is termed medium-sized (0.01 to 0.1%). CDR3 region: CASAQGVHSGNTIYF. The CDR3 DNA reads TGTGCCAGCGCCCAAGGGGTACACTCTGGAAACACCATATATTTT. The rearrangement links TRBV12-3 or TRBV12-4 to TRBJ1-3, with a tentative D call TRBD1 (5 bases). Between the trimmed V and J ends, which lost 8 bases and 0 bases, there was a span of 14 bases. The CDR3 spans 15 residues.

The chain carries TRBV5-1 and TRBJ2-2; D is perhaps TRBD1 (6 bases). This CDR3 region has 14 residues. Trimming stripped 6 bases from V and 6 bases from J, with 15 bases between. Germline V gene sequence: CDR1 SGHRS, CDR2 YFSETQ. The CDR3 sequence: CASNVSWGPGELFF. CDR3 nucleotides: TGCGCCAGCAACGTTTCGTGGGGGCCCGGGGAGCTGTTTTTT.

The chain is built from TRBV20-1 and TRBJ2-4; TRBD2 aligns across 7 bases. After removal of 0 bases from V and 1 base from J, the junction contained 3 bases not matched to a gene. The CDR3 consists of 15 residues. Germline V gene lookup returns CDR1 DFQATT and CDR2 SNEGSKA (reference sequence). CDR3 nucleotide sequence: TGCAGTGCTAGAGATGGGGGGGAGGCCAAAAACATTCAGTACTTC. This sequence encodes CSARDGGEAKNIQYF.

This clonotype was found once. V gene TRBV2 combines with J gene TRBJ1-5; no firm D call. Germline CDR1 reads SNHLY; CDR2 reads FYNNEI. The V end lost 4 bases, the J end lost 2 bases, and 12 bases lay between the germline ends. The CDR3 sequence is 15 residues long. Here the CDR3 reads CASSGGRSGNQPQHF. CDR3 sequence (DNA): TGTGCCAGCAGTGGAGGTCGATCGGGCAATCAGCCCCAGCATTTT.

This clonotype was recorded a few times. This sequence joins TRBV4-1 and TRBJ1-1; D is ambiguous. This CDR3 spans 13 amino acids. Germline V gene sequence: CDR1 MGHRA, CDR2 YSYEKL. V shed 0 bases and J shed 6 bases, with 8 bases lying between them. CDR3 residues: CASSQEAGPEAFF. The CDR3 region has the DNA TGCGCCAGCAGCCAAGAGGCCGGACCTGAAGCTTTCTTT.

This clonotype ranks as large. The chain joins TRBV7-6 to TRBJ2-2; possible D gene TRBD2, 6 bases. CDR1 and CDR2 (germline): SGHVS, FNYEAQ. Trimming removed 0 bases at V and 3 bases at J, with 23 bases between. This CDR3 spans 20 amino acids. CDR3 region: CASSLAVSGRNGGDTGELFF. The CDR3 DNA follows: TGTGCCAGCAGCTTAGCGGTCTCGGGACGCAACGGAGGGGACACCGGGGAGCTGTTTTTT.

Within the sample, this clonotype is large. CDR3 nucleotides: TGTGCCAGCACCGGGACAGGGGGCTACGAGCAGTACTTC. It is translated as CASTGTGGYEQYF. The V gene is TRBV19, the J gene TRBJ2-7; the match to TRBD1 covers 11 bases. Germline values: CDR1 LNHDA, CDR2 SQIVND (reference sequence). V gave up 9 bases and J gave up 3 bases; unmatched junction bases: 4. CDR3 length equals 13 residues. The whole variable domain, remainder taken from reference TRBV19 and TRBJ2-7, is DGGITQSPKYLFRKEGQNVTLSCEQNLNHDAMYWYRQDPGQGLRLIYYSQIVNDFQKGDIAEGYSVSREKKESFPLTVTSAQKNPTAFYLCASTGTGGYEQYFGPGTRLTVT.